The sample holds a few counts of the clone carrying this T cell receptor (beta chain). Its cognate antigen is unknown. The data were produced by immunoSEQ multiplex PCR, yet TCRdb's version contains in-frame clones alone and is incomplete. There are around 19,000 clones in the sample; approximately 86% occur only once, and about 16% lies in the top ten. The data stem from a study of OX40 agonist ivuxolimab in advanced cancers. CDR3 length equals 14 residues. From germline, CDR1 is LNHDA and CDR2 SQIVND (reference sequence). With 6 bases clipped from V and 9 bases from J, the junction kept 10 bases outside the gene matches. Study-level findings and limits: Low normalized clonal expansion also occurred in some nonresponding patients.

The source material was CD4+ or CD8+ T cells sorted from blood, sampled in a trial of the OX40 agonist ivuxolimab. This sequence was found in an adult with an advanced solid tumor such as melanoma, head and neck, liver or kidney cancer. This chain links TRBV19 with TRBJ1-2, with TRBD1 matching over 10 bases. The CDR3 protein is CASSQSGTGVSYTF. The CDR3, as DNA: TGTGCCAGTAGCCAATCCGGGACAGGGGTTAGCTACACCTTC.